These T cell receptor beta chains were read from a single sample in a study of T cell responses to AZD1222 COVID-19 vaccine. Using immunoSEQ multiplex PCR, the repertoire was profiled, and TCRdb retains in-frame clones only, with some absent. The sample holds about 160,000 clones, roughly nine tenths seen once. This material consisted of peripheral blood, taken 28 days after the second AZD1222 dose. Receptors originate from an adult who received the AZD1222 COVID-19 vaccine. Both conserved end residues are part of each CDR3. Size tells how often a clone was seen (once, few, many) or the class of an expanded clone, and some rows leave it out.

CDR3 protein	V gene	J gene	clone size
CASSVPGQGRSPLHF	TRBV5-4	TRBJ1-6	-
CATSTHRASGNTIYF	TRBV6-5	TRBJ1-3	-
CAISEFLRERETQYF	TRBV10-3	TRBJ2-5	-
CATSDSGQAHTEAFF	TRBV24-1	TRBJ1-1	-
CASSFKRQGYSGNTIYF	TRBV5-6	TRBJ1-3	once
CASSRSHGTGEQFF	TRBV19	TRBJ2-1	-
CASIPWTGPQETQYF	TRBV2	TRBJ2-5	-
CASSTAKARQGFLAGPYEQYF	TRBV19	TRBJ2-7	-
CASSQIQVIAEAFF	TRBV6-2/TRBV6-3	TRBJ1-1	-
CASSQVPLLKSLAKNIQYF	TRBV4-1	TRBJ2-4	-
CASSFDGAVNQPQHF	TRBV7-8	TRBJ1-5	-
CASSQTIGPFPVHEQYF	TRBV19	TRBJ2-7	-
CATSDLRGTEAFF	TRBV24-1	TRBJ1-1	-
CASSPRTSGGTDTQYF	TRBV18	TRBJ2-3	-
CSVEAPTGELFF	TRBV29-1	TRBJ2-2	-
CASSREGSYNSPLHF	TRBV25-1	TRBJ1-6	-
CASSPIQTGIESNTEAFF	TRBV6-6	TRBJ1-1	-
CASSLEGMDTQYF	TRBV7-8	TRBJ2-3	-
CASSETGMANEQFF	TRBV25-1	TRBJ2-1	-
CASSKGQGAGSPLHF	TRBV6-2/TRBV6-3	TRBJ1-6	-
CASRRSSSGNTIYF	TRBV28	TRBJ1-3	-
CASRGPGSDTEAFF	TRBV7-9	TRBJ1-1	-
CASSPRSRGVWITEAFF	TRBV27	TRBJ1-1	-
CASSPRDRPYEQYF	TRBV27	TRBJ2-7	once